A single sample gave rise to the 13 T cell receptor beta chains below, sequenced in a study of cytomegalovirus exposure and HLA in healthy donors (dated by TCRdb to about 2017). The protocol used for the library was the immunoSEQ multiplex PCR assay. The multiplex PCR relied on a mix of 60 forward primers for TCR Vbeta segments and 13 reverse primers for TCR Jbeta segments. This immuneACCESS table, as held by TCRdb, lists in-frame sequences with V and J called but not all clones. Of the missing ones, under half trace to an unresolved V gene in checked studies; the others have no known cause. This sample comprises 85,000 to 120,000 clones, around four fifths of them detected only once. The leading ten clones occupy about 2.5% of the sample. Sequencing was performed on PBMCs. Receptor source: a man between 35 and 55 years old in good health and CMV-seronegative.

The rearrangement joins TRBV5-1 to TRBJ1-5; a weak D match, TRBD1 (5 bases). This CDR3 is 15 amino acids long. CDR1 SGHRS and CDR2 YFSETQ come from the germline V gene. V lost 2 bases, J lost 3 bases, and 12 bases lay in between. The CDR3 region has the DNA TGCGCCAGCAGCTTACTGGCGGGGGACAATCAGCCCCAGCATTTT. Encoded protein: CASSLLAGDNQPQHF.

The chain carries TRBV2 and TRBJ1-1; D is unclear. Germline V gives CDR1 SNHLY, CDR2 FYNNEI. The CDR3 covers 15 residues. The V gene lost 2 bases and the J gene lost 3 bases, with 13 bases spanning the gap. DNA of the CDR3: TGTGCCAGCAGTGAAAGTAGCAGCTTGTACACTGAAGCTTTCTTT. This codes for CASSESSSLYTEAFF. Looking up the rest from reference TRBV2 and TRBJ1-1 gives the full variable domain: EPEVTQTPSHQVTQMGQEVILRCVPISNHLYFYWYRQILGQKVEFLVSFYNNEISEKSEIFDDQFSVERPDGSNFTLKIRSTKLEDSAMYFCASSESSSLYTEAFFGQGTRLTVV.

The rearrangement links TRBV11-3 to TRBJ1-1; D is unclear. V lost 3 bases to trimming and J lost 8 bases, with 13 bases between them. CDR1 SGHNT and CDR2 YENEEA come from the germline V gene. There are 13 residues in the CDR3. The DNA for the CDR3 is TGTGCCAGCAGCTTTGATAATACGGGAGAAGCTTTCTTT. Its translation: CASSFDNTGEAFF.

The chain uses TRBV9 and TRBJ1-2, with TRBD1 matching over 10 bases. The V segment lost 2 bases and the J segment 4 bases; nucleotides outside the gene matches: 5. Germline V gene data show CDR1 as SGDLS and CDR2 as YYNGEE. The CDR3 loop spans 15 amino acids. The DNA for the CDR3 is TGTGCCAGCAGCGTCGGGACAGGGGAGAGCTATGGCTACACCTTC. The encoded protein is CASSVGTGESYGYTF.

This chain uses TRBV6-5 with TRBJ2-7, with 9 bases fitting TRBD1. The ends lost 6 bases at V and 5 bases at J; junction bases unmatched: 11. CDR1 and CDR2 (germline): MNHEY, SVGAGI. The CDR3 has 15 residues. DNA of the CDR3: TGTGCCAGCAGCCTCACGGGACAGGGTGTGAACGAGCAGTACTTC. Protein sequence: CASSLTGQGVNEQYF.

This clone was counted once. The chain is built from TRBV10-3 and TRBJ1-2; no reliable D call. V gave up 0 bases and J gave up 2 bases, with 13 bases separating them. CDR1 is ENHRY and CDR2 is SYGVKD in the germline V gene. The CDR3 runs to 16 residues. CDR3 region: CAISESGFGGNYGYTF. The CDR3 nucleotides read TGTGCCATCAGTGAGTCGGGCTTTGGAGGAAACTATGGCTACACCTTC.

The chain couples TRBV20-1 to TRBJ2-2; D is unclear. V was clipped by 5 bases and J by 5 bases, with 6 bases between them. Germline-derived CDR1 and CDR2 are DFQATT and SNEGSKA (reference sequence). CDR3 size: 11 residues. CDR3 DNA: TGCAGTGCTTTCATTACCGGGGAGCTGTTTTTT. Its translation: CSAFITGELFF.

This clone has more than one count but fewer than ten. The V call is TRBV28, the J call TRBJ2-5; 13 positions agree with TRBD2. Looked up from germline, CDR1 is MDHEN and CDR2 is SYDVKM. The CDR3 is 16 residues long. V lost 6 bases, J lost 2 bases, and 6 bases stayed unmatched. The CDR3 nucleotides are TGTGCCAGCAGCCCCTCGGGACTAGCGGGACAAGAGACCCAGTACTTC. Amino acids: CASSPSGLAGQETQYF.

This clone was picked up a small number of times. The rearrangement uses TRBV25-1 and TRBJ2-1, with 11 bases matching TRBD2. Germline V gene sequence: CDR1 MGHDK, CDR2 SYGVNS. The junction had 17 bases not matched to a gene; V was cut back by 11 bases and J by 5 bases. There are 17 residues in the CDR3. For the CDR3, the DNA is TGTGCCCCCCCGTCTAGCGGGGGGCCAGAACGAAACAATGAGCAGTTCTTC. Amino acids: CAPPSSGGPERNNEQFF.

V gene TRBV2 combines with J gene TRBJ1-2; TRBD1 might be the D (6 bases). V gave up 8 bases and J gave up 4 bases, with 20 bases separating them. CDR1 SNHLY and CDR2 FYNNEI come from the germline V gene. The CDR3 contains 15 residues. For the CDR3, the DNA is TGTGCCAGCGGAGCCGGGAGGGGGGAGACCTATGGCTACACCTTC. This translates into CASGAGRGETYGYTF.

The V gene is TRBV9, the J gene TRBJ2-1; 7 bases line up with TRBD2. There are 14 residues in the CDR3. V lost 2 bases to trimming and J lost 5 bases; unmatched junction nucleotides: 4. Germline V lookup: CDR1 SGDLS, CDR2 YYNGEE. The CDR3 DNA reads as TGTGCCAGCAGCGTGGGGGGGACTCACAATGAGCAGTTCTTC. The encoded protein is CASSVGGTHNEQFF.

This chain links TRBV21-1 with TRBJ1-2; the DNA was not compared with TRBD1, the D call given in the table. TRBV21-1 constitutes a pseudogene. There are 12 residues in the CDR3. In DNA, the CDR3 is TGTGCCAGCAGGGCAGGAAGGTATGGCTACACCTTC. This encodes CASRAGRYGYTF.

This chain links TRBV5-1 with TRBJ2-3, with 16 bases that match TRBD2. The CDR3 loop spans 17 amino acids. Germline trimming cut 0 bases from V and 4 bases from J; bases unmatched to any gene: 2. Germline values: CDR1 SGHRS, CDR2 YFSETQ. CDR3 protein: CASSLVGTSGGADTQYF. Here the CDR3 DNA reads TGCGCCAGCAGCTTGGTGGGGACTAGCGGGGGGGCAGATACGCAGTATTTT.